Following are 21 T cell receptor beta chains from one sample sequenced in a study of shared clonotypes between healthy human individuals. Produced via immunoSEQ multiplex PCR; TCRdb's table is partial and in-frame only. The repertoire holds roughly 680,000 clones, with over 55% as singletons. Sequenced material: memory CD4+ T cells sorted from blood. The subset: CD45RA-negative fraction. Receptors originate from a young woman in good health.

In this sample, this clone turned up a few times. The genes are TRBV29-1 and TRBJ2-7; 9 bases are shared with TRBD1. The CDR3 has 13 amino acids. Germline CDR1 and CDR2: SQVTM and ANQGSEA. Unmatched junction bases numbered 12, after V lost 6 bases and J lost 9 bases. This CDR3 is CSVKLQGARVQYF. In DNA, the CDR3 is TGCAGCGTCAAATTACAGGGGGCGCGAGTGCAGTACTTC.

The J gene is TRBJ1-4, the V gene TRBV19; tentative D call: TRBD1 (6 bases). The CDR3 has 14 residues. The germline V and J ends were trimmed by 4 bases and 7 bases, with 13 bases remaining between them. Germline V gene data show CDR1 as LNHDA and CDR2 as SQIVND (reference sequence). The chain's CDR3 is CASSTTGLSEKLFF. The CDR3 DNA sequence: TGTGCCAGTAGTACAACAGGGTTAAGTGAAAAACTGTTTTTT.

The chain recombines TRBV7-6 with TRBJ1-1, with TRBD1 as a possible D gene (5 bases). The CDR3 has 15 residues. Germline CDR1 is SGHVS and CDR2 is FNYEAQ. The V end was cut by 1 base, the J end by 1 base, with 10 bases between. DNA of the CDR3: TGTGCCAGCAGCTTAGTCCAGGGTTCGAACACTGAAGCTTTCTTT. Translation gives CASSLVQGSNTEAFF.

The J gene is TRBJ2-5, the V gene TRBV14, with D possibly being TRBD1 or TRBD2 (5 bases each). The last part of the DNA fits TRBJ2-7 better; the J call may be wrong. This CDR3 is 14 amino acids long. From germline, CDR1 is SGHDN and CDR2 FVKESK. Written as DNA, the CDR3 is TGTGCCAGCAGCACTGGGGCGGGTCGGTACGAGCAGTACTTC. Protein: CASSTGAGRYEQYF.

A remark on this clone: Within the sample, other DNA sequences also encode this same CDR3. The chain employs TRBV28 and TRBJ1-1; unclear D gene. The CDR3 contains 13 residues. Germline V gene lookup returns CDR1 MDHEN and CDR2 SYDVKM. Trimming removed 2 bases from V and 1 base from J, with 5 bases in between. The CDR3 DNA is TGTGCCAGCAGTTTACCCCAGAACACTGAAGCTTTCTTT. Translated, it gives CASSLPQNTEAFF.

This clone appeared a few times. This chain links TRBV5-1 with TRBJ2-1, with D uncertain. The germline gives CDR1 SGHRS, CDR2 YFSETQ. Trimming pared 0 bases from V and 10 bases from J, leaving 14 bases between. This CDR3 comprises 14 residues. The CDR3 nucleotides read TGCGCCAGCAGCTTGGCCAATACGGAGAAGGAGCAGTTCTTC. It yields the protein CASSLANTEKEQFF.

The chain combines TRBV7-6 with TRBJ2-7; D unclear. The CDR3 loop spans 11 amino acids. The V end lost 3 bases, the J end lost 8 bases, and 8 bases lay between the germline ends. The germline V gene encodes CDR1 SGHVS and CDR2 FNYEAQ. The CDR3 is CASSFPGQQYF. Written as DNA, the CDR3 is TGTGCCAGCAGCTTTCCAGGTCAGCAGTACTTC.

This clone appeared a few times. This chain uses TRBV30 with TRBJ2-7, with a tentative D call TRBD1 (5 bases). V was shortened by 3 bases and J by 9 bases, with 15 bases between the two germline ends. This CDR3 spans 12 amino acids. Germline V gene lookup returns CDR1 GTSNPN and CDR2 SVGIG (reference sequence). CDR3 protein: CAWSLGDIVQYF. The CDR3 DNA reads as TGTGCCTGGAGCCTAGGGGATATAGTGCAGTACTTC.

V is TRBV5-1 and J is TRBJ2-5, with 7 bases matching TRBD2. The germline gives CDR1 SGHRS, CDR2 YFSETQ. Losses at the gene ends were 4 bases for V and 5 bases for J; bases not matched to a gene: 11. The CDR3 loop spans 15 amino acids. CDR3 amino acids: CASSREGRRRETQYF. The CDR3 region has the DNA TGCGCCAGCAGCAGGGAGGGCCGGAGGAGGGAGACCCAGTACTTC.

J is TRBJ2-2 and V is TRBV4-2, with a tentative D call TRBD2 (6 bases). This CDR3 contains 16 residues. Germline loops: CDR1 LGHNA, CDR2 YNFKEQ. Trimming pared 1 base from V and 1 base from J, leaving 10 bases between. CDR3 loop: CASSQVGGENTGELFF. Here the CDR3 DNA reads TGTGCCAGCAGCCAAGTGGGCGGGGAGAACACCGGGGAGCTGTTTTTT.

The CDR3 reads CASSLAGSIADTQYF. In DNA, the CDR3 is TGCGCCAGCAGCTTGGCCGGGTCCATCGCAGATACGCAGTATTTT. The genes are TRBV5-1 and TRBJ2-3; D is uncertain. Per germline, CDR1 SGHRS and CDR2 YFSETQ. CDR3 size: 15 residues. Trimming pared 0 bases from V and 4 bases from J, leaving 12 bases between.

The chain carries TRBV19 and TRBJ2-1; 9 nucleotides agree with TRBD2. Germline CDR1 is LNHDA and CDR2 is SQIVND (reference sequence). The CDR3 is 18 residues long. Trimming took 6 bases from V and 8 from J; bases not matched to a gene: 20. Here the CDR3 DNA reads TGTGCCAGTAGGACCAGGGTATCGGCGGGAGGGCCAGCGGATGAGCAGTTCTTC. It encodes CASRTRVSAGGPADEQFF.

There are a few counts of this clone. The genes are TRBV4-1 and TRBJ1-2, with D unresolved. In germline, CDR1 is MGHRA, CDR2 YSYEKL. V was pared by 1 base and J by 7 bases, with 19 bases between. The CDR3 is made up of 16 amino acids. The CDR3 loop reads CASSQVPSSVARGYTF. The CDR3 DNA reads as TGCGCCAGCAGCCAAGTCCCCTCGTCTGTTGCGCGTGGCTACACCTTC.

Note on this clone: A much larger clone is a single base away; this may be a read error. The same CDR3 is also encoded by other DNA sequences in this sample. The chain couples TRBV5-1 to TRBJ2-1, with 7 bases that match TRBD2. The V and J ends lost 0 bases and 1 base, in that order; junction bases with no gene match: 1. Germline values: CDR1 SGHRS, CDR2 YFSETQ. This CDR3 region has 15 residues. CDR3 nucleotides: TGCGCCAGCAGCTTGGGCGGGAGTTCCTACAATGAGCAGTTCTTC. The encoded protein is CASSLGGSSYNEQFF.

V and J are TRBV6-6 and TRBJ2-7; D gene ambiguous. Trimming removed 6 bases from V and 1 base from J, with 13 bases in between. In germline, CDR1 is MNHNY, CDR2 SVGAGI (reference sequence). The length of the CDR3 is 14 residues. CDR3 in DNA: TGTGCCAGCAGCCAGGCAGGCGTGTCCTACGAGCAGTACTTC. It specifies CASSQAGVSYEQYF.

The chain uses TRBV25-1 and TRBJ1-3; no clear D. V gave up 5 bases and J gave up 9 bases, with 14 bases separating them. The CDR3 spans 13 residues. Germline values: CDR1 MGHDK, CDR2 SYGVNS. DNA for the CDR3: TGTGCCAGCAGTCTCAACGTCGCAGCCACCATATATTTT. Amino acid sequence: CASSLNVAATIYF.

The chain is built from TRBV7-9 and TRBJ2-3; TRBD2 aligns across 7 bases. Trimming removed 5 bases from V and 3 bases from J; junction bases left unmatched: 11. Germline V gene lookup returns CDR1 SEHNR and CDR2 FQNEAQ (reference sequence). This CDR3 spans 16 amino acids. The CDR3 region is CASSQTRTSSTDTQYF. In nucleotides, the CDR3 is TGTGCCAGCAGCCAAACCCGGACTAGTAGTACAGATACGCAGTATTTT.

V gene TRBV5-1 combines with J gene TRBJ1-2; no reliable D call. Between the trimmed V and J ends, which lost 0 bases and 8 bases, there was a span of 17 bases. The CDR3 contains 15 residues. Germline lookup yields CDR1 SGHRS and CDR2 YFSETQ. The CDR3 loop is CASSLGPQDPRGYTF. CDR3 in DNA: TGCGCCAGCAGCTTGGGGCCCCAGGATCCTCGGGGCTACACCTTC.

V and J are TRBV19 and TRBJ2-4, with 14 bases aligning to TRBD2. Trimming removed 6 bases from V and 2 bases from J; junction bases left unmatched: 9. The CDR3 runs 18 residues. From germline, CDR1 is LNHDA and CDR2 SQIVND (reference sequence). The CDR3, as DNA: TGTGCCAGTAGCCCGACTAGCGGGAGGGCCGGGTCCAAAAACATTCAGTACTTC. Its translation: CASSPTSGRAGSKNIQYF.

This chain joins TRBV7-8 and TRBJ1-1; D is undetermined. Germline CDR1 is SGHVS and CDR2 is FQNEAQ. V lost 7 bases and J 6 bases, leaving 18 bases between the germline ends. The CDR3 is 14 amino acids. For the CDR3, the DNA is TGTGCCAGCAAAAGCAACTCGGGTGTCGCTGAAGCTTTCTTT. Translated: CASKSNSGVAEAFF.

This clone was found many times. V and J are TRBV7-9 and TRBJ2-1; D may be TRBD2 (5 bases). The germline V gene encodes CDR1 SEHNR and CDR2 FQNEAQ (reference sequence). There are 15 residues in the CDR3. V was clipped by 2 bases and J by 8 bases, with 16 bases between them. The DNA for the CDR3 is TGTGCCAGCAGCTTAACGTCTAGCAATTGGCATGAGCAGTTCTTC. It translates to CASSLTSSNWHEQFF.